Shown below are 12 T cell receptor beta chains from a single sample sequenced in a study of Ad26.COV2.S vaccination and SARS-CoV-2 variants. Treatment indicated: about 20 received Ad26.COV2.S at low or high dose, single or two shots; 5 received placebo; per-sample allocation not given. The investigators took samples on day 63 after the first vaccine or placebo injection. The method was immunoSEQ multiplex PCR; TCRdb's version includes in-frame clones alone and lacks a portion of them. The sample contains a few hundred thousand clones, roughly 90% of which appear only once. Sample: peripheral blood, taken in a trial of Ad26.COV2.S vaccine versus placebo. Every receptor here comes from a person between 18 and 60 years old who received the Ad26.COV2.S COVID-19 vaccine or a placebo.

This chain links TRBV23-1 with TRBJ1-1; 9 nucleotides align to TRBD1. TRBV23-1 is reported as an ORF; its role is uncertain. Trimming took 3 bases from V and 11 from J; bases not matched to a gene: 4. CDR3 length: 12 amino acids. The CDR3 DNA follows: TGCGCCAGCAGTCACTCGACAGGGGGGGCTTTCTTT. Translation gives CASSHSTGGAFF.

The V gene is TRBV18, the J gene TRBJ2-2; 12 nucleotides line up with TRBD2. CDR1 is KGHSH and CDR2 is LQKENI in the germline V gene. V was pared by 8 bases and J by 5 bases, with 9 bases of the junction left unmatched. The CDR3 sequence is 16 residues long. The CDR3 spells CASTRTSGTGTGELFF. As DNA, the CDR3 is TGTGCCAGCACCAGGACTAGCGGGACGGGAACCGGGGAGCTGTTTTTT.

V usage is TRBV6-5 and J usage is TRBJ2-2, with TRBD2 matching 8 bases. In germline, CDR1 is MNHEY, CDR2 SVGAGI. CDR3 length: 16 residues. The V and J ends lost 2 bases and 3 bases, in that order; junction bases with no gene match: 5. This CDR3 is CASSYGLSGDTGELFF. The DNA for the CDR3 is TGTGCCAGCAGTTACGGGCTTAGCGGGGACACCGGGGAGCTGTTTTTT.

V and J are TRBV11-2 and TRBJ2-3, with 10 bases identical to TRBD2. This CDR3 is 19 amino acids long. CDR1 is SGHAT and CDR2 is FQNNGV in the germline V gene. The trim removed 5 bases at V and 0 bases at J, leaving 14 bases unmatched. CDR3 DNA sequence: TGTGCCAGCAGCACACGCTCAAAGACTAGCGGGCGTAGCACAGATACGCAGTATTTT. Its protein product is CASSTRSKTSGRSTDTQYF.

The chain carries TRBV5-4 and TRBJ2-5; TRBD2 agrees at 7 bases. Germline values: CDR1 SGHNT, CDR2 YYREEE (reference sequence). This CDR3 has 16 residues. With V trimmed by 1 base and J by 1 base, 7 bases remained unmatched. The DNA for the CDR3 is TGTGCCAGCAGCTTGCGTGGCGGGAGTACCCAAGAGACCCAGTACTTC. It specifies CASSLRGGSTQETQYF.

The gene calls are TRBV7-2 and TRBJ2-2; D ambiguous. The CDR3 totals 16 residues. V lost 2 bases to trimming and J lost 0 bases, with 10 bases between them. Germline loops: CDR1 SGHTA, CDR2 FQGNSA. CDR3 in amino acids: CASSLNGRSNTGELFF. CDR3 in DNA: TGTGCCAGCAGCTTAAACGGACGATCGAACACCGGGGAGCTGTTTTTT.

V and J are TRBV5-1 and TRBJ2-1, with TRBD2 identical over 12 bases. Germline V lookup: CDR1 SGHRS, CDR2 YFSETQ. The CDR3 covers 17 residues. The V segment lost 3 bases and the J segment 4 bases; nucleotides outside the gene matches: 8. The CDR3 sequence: CASSSSSGRATYNEQFF. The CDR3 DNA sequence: TGCGCCAGCAGCTCGTCTAGCGGGAGGGCAACGTACAATGAGCAGTTCTTC.

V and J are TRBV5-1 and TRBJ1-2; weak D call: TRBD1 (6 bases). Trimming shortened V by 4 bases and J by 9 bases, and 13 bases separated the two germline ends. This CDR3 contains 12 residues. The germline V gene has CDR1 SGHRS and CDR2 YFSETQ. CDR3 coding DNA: TGCGCCAGCAGCACCGGACAGTGGAGCTACACCTTC. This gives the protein CASSTGQWSYTF.

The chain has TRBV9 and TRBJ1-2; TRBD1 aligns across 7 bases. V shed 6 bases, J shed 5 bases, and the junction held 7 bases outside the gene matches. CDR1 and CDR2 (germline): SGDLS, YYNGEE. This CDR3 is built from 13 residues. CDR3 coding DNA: TGTGCCAGCACCGCGACAGGGCCATATGGCTACACCTTC. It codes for CASTATGPYGYTF.

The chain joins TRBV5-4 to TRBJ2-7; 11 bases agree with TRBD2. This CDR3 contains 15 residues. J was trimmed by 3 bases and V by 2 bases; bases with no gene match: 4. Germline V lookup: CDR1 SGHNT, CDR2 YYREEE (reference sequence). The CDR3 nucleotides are TGTGCCAGCAGCTTACCGGGACTAGCGGACTACGAGCAGTACTTC. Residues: CASSLPGLADYEQYF.

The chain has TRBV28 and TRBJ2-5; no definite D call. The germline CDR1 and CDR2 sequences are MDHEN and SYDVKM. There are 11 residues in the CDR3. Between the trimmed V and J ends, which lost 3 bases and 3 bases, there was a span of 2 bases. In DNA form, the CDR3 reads TGTGCCAGCAGTTTTGAAGAGACCCAGTACTTC. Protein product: CASSFEETQYF.

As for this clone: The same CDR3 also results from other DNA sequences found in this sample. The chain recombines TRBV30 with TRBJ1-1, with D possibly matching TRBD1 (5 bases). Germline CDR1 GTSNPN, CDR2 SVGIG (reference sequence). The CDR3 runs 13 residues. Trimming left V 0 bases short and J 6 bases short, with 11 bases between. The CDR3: CAWSVRRDSEAFF. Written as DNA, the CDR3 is TGTGCCTGGAGTGTACGCAGGGACTCTGAAGCTTTCTTT.